These 32 T cell receptor beta chains originate from one sample sequenced in a study of blood T cell repertoires in COVID-19. TCRdb's table, derived via immunoSEQ multiplex PCR, lists solely in-frame clones and lacks some. This table has about 120,000 clones, roughly 80% appearing once. Sequencing was carried out using peripheral blood. Source of these receptors: a human donor in a cohort sampled during active COVID-19.

This chain connects TRBV5-1 to TRBJ2-7, with D unresolved. CDR3 size: 12 residues. The germline gives CDR1 SGHRS, CDR2 YFSETQ. The V end was cut by 0 bases, the J end by 7 bases, with 8 bases between. CDR3 DNA sequence: TGCGCCAGCAGCTTGGCTAGAGATGAGCAGTACTTC. Protein sequence: CASSLARDEQYF. The complete variable domain, with remaining parts taken from reference TRBV5-1 and TRBJ2-7, reads KAGVTQTPRYLIKTRGQQVTLSCSPISGHRSVSWYQQTPGQGLQFLFEYFSETQRNKGNFPGRFSGRQFSNSRSEMNVSTLELGDSALYLCASSLARDEQYFGPGTRLTVT.

The chain recombines TRBV27 with TRBJ1-5; D may be TRBD1 (6 bases). Trimming cost V 0 bases and J 5 bases, with 8 bases left between them. Germline V gene sequence: CDR1 MNHEY, CDR2 SMNVEV (reference sequence). CDR3 length: 14 residues. The CDR3 sequence is CASSLSQGYQPQHF. The CDR3 bases are TGTGCCAGCAGTTTATCCCAGGGGTATCAGCCCCAGCATTTT.

This sequence joins TRBV6-6 and TRBJ1-1, with TRBD1 matching over 7 bases. Losses at the gene ends were 6 bases for V and 1 base for J; bases not matched to a gene: 8. The CDR3 covers 15 residues. Germline assignment: CDR1 MNHNY and CDR2 SVGAGI (reference sequence). The CDR3 is CASRPPGQRNTEAFF. The CDR3 DNA reads TGTGCCAGCAGACCTCCGGGACAGAGGAACACTGAAGCTTTCTTT.

The chain links TRBV5-4 to TRBJ2-7; 9 nucleotides line up with TRBD1. This CDR3 comprises 14 residues. The germline V gene has CDR1 SGHNT and CDR2 YYREEE (reference sequence). Trimming at V came to 4 bases and at J to 6 bases, leaving 8 bases not matched to a gene. CDR3 bases: TGTGCCAGCAGCCTGAAACGACAGGGGGGCGAGCAGTACTTC. Translation gives CASSLKRQGGEQYF.

V is TRBV27 and J is TRBJ1-6, with 7 bases fitting TRBD1. Losses at the gene ends were 5 bases for V and 4 bases for J; bases not matched to a gene: 5. Germline-derived CDR1 and CDR2 are MNHEY and SMNVEV (reference sequence). The CDR3 consists of 15 residues. The chain's CDR3 is CASSVGQPYNSPLHF. CDR3 nucleotides: TGTGCCAGCAGTGTGGGACAGCCGTATAATTCACCCCTCCACTTT.

CDR3: CASRASGAYEQYF. CDR3 DNA: TGTGCCAGCAGGGCCAGCGGGGCTTACGAGCAGTACTTC. V gene TRBV6-5 combines with J gene TRBJ2-7; 7 bases are a match to TRBD2. V lost 6 bases and J lost 4; bases outside the gene matches: 6. Looked up from germline, CDR1 is MNHEY and CDR2 is SVGAGI. The CDR3 is 13 residues long.

This chain connects TRBV7-9 to TRBJ2-7, with 8 bases fitting TRBD1. The germline gives CDR1 SEHNR, CDR2 FQNEAQ (reference sequence). The CDR3 is 15 residues long. The ends lost 4 bases at V and 4 bases at J; junction bases unmatched: 9. The CDR3 DNA is TGTGCCAGCAGCTCGACAGGGGATTGGAGATACGAGCAGTACTTC. It specifies CASSSTGDWRYEQYF.

The rearrangement links TRBV4-2 to TRBJ1-1, with 8 bases that match TRBD1. J gave up 0 bases and V 0 bases, and 9 bases lay outside the gene matches. The V gene's germline CDR1 is LGHNA and CDR2 YNFKEQ. This CDR3 has 18 amino acids. Here the CDR3 DNA reads TGTGCCAGCAGCCAAGATTGGCAGGGGGCAAGATTGAACACTGAAGCTTTCTTT. This translates into CASSQDWQGARLNTEAFF.

V is TRBV5-1 and J is TRBJ2-7; 8 bases fit TRBD1. Germline V lookup: CDR1 SGHRS, CDR2 YFSETQ. V lost 2 bases, J lost 2 bases, and 3 bases stayed unmatched. The CDR3 covers 14 residues. The CDR3 DNA sequence: TGCGCCAGCAGCTTTTCACAGGGGGCCTACGAGCAGTACTTC. It specifies CASSFSQGAYEQYF.

In its sample, this clone was seen a few times. The V and J genes are TRBV5-1 and TRBJ1-1, with D tentatively TRBD1 (6 bases). Between the trimmed V and J ends, which lost 5 bases and 8 bases, there was a span of 13 bases. Germline V lookup: CDR1 SGHRS, CDR2 YFSETQ. CDR3 length equals 12 residues. CDR3 nucleotides: TGCGCCAGCAGGACGGGGACAAACGAAGCTTTCTTT. Translation gives CASRTGTNEAFF.

The chain links TRBV11-3 to TRBJ1-2, with 11 bases aligning to TRBD1. There are 16 residues in the CDR3. V lost 5 bases to trimming and J lost 8 bases; unmatched junction nucleotides: 13. Per germline, CDR1 SGHNT and CDR2 YENEEA. The CDR3: CASSPIEDRGLRGYTF. CDR3 nucleotide sequence: TGTGCCAGCAGCCCGATTGAGGACAGGGGGCTTAGAGGCTACACCTTC.

This clone was seen only a few times. This sequence joins TRBV5-4 and TRBJ2-7, with TRBD1 identical over 10 bases. V lost 6 bases to trimming and J lost 6 bases; unmatched junction nucleotides: 6. This CDR3 has 13 amino acids. Germline assignment: CDR1 SGHNT and CDR2 YYREEE (reference sequence). The CDR3 nucleotides read TGTGCCAGCAAGGAGACAGGGGGCCCCGAGCAGTACTTC. This gives the protein CASKETGGPEQYF.

The chain combines TRBV4-1 with TRBJ1-2; D possibly corresponds to TRBD1 (5 bases). The germline gives CDR1 MGHRA, CDR2 YSYEKL. Between the trimmed V and J ends, which lost 5 bases and 6 bases, there was a span of 13 bases. The length of the CDR3 is 13 residues. The CDR3 loop reads CASSTGILDGYTF. The CDR3 bases are TGCGCCAGCAGCACAGGAATTCTCGATGGCTACACCTTC.

The CDR3 bases are TGCGCCAGCAGCCAAACACCATCCGGGACAGGGAACTATGGCTACACCTTC. Amino acid sequence: CASSQTPSGTGNYGYTF. The chain combines TRBV4-1 with TRBJ1-2; the match to TRBD1 covers 9 bases. Germline V lookup: CDR1 MGHRA, CDR2 YSYEKL. The CDR3 spans 17 residues. The ends lost 2 bases at V and 2 bases at J; junction bases unmatched: 9.

V is TRBV27 and J is TRBJ2-7; 9 bases align to TRBD1. This CDR3 is built from 15 residues. CDR1 MNHEY and CDR2 SMNVEV come from the germline V gene (reference sequence). V shed 6 bases, J shed 3 bases, and the junction held 9 bases outside the gene matches. In DNA, the CDR3 is TGTGCCAGCAGCACGTACCGGGACAGGGACTACGAGCAGTACTTC. It translates to CASSTYRDRDYEQYF.

V gene TRBV14 combines with J gene TRBJ2-1, with D unresolved. The V end lost 3 bases, the J end lost 10 bases, and 13 bases lay between the germline ends. Germline V gives CDR1 SGHDN, CDR2 FVKESK. This CDR3 has 13 residues. Here the CDR3 reads CASSHISTLEQFF. CDR3 coding DNA: TGTGCCAGCAGCCACATTAGTACTTTGGAGCAGTTCTTC.

This chain joins TRBV5-4 and TRBJ1-1; D not resolved. Trimming shortened V by 4 bases and J by 2 bases, and 12 bases separated the two germline ends. This CDR3 contains 14 residues. The germline V gene has CDR1 SGHNT and CDR2 YYREEE (reference sequence). The CDR3: CASSPRGGNTEAFF. CDR3 DNA: TGTGCCAGCAGCCCCCGCGGCGGTAACACTGAAGCTTTCTTT.

The chain combines TRBV2 with TRBJ1-2; TRBD1 agrees at 9 bases. With V trimmed by 9 bases and J by 10 bases, 6 bases remained unmatched. Germline values: CDR1 SNHLY, CDR2 FYNNEI. This CDR3 is built from 11 residues. CDR3 amino acids: CARRTGENYTF. As DNA, the CDR3 is TGTGCCAGAAGGACAGGGGAAAACTACACCTTC.

The chain uses TRBV25-1 and TRBJ2-7, with D hard to call. This CDR3 spans 13 amino acids. V shed 5 bases and J shed 7 bases, with 15 bases lying between them. Germline assignment: CDR1 MGHDK and CDR2 SYGVNS. Written as DNA, the CDR3 is TGTGCCAGCAGTCCCAGGCCCTCTGGGGAGCAGTACTTC. Translated, it gives CASSPRPSGEQYF.

The V gene is TRBV28, the J gene TRBJ1-2, with TRBD1 matching over 10 bases. The junction had 3 bases not matched to a gene; V was cut back by 6 bases and J by 11 bases. This CDR3 is 11 amino acids long. The germline V gene has CDR1 MDHEN and CDR2 SYDVKM. The CDR3 reads CASRDRGRYTF. CDR3 DNA: TGTGCCAGCAGAGACAGGGGGCGGTACACCTTC.

The chain is built from TRBV6-5 and TRBJ2-7; 9 bases match TRBD1. The ends lost 6 bases at V and 4 bases at J; junction bases unmatched: 7. Germline-derived CDR1 and CDR2 are MNHEY and SVGAGI. The CDR3 is 14 residues long. In nucleotides, the CDR3 is TGTGCCAGCAGCGCCGGGACAGGGAGGTACGAGCAGTACTTC. Translating gives CASSAGTGRYEQYF.

This clone occurred a few times. The genes are TRBV10-2 and TRBJ1-1; 7 nucleotides line up with TRBD1. CDR3 length: 13 residues. In germline, CDR1 is WSHSY, CDR2 SAAADI. V lost 6 bases and J lost 3; bases outside the gene matches: 4. CDR3 nucleotide sequence: TGCGCCAGCAGGGAACAGGGGTACACTGAAGCTTTCTTT. This translates into CASREQGYTEAFF.

The CDR3 spells CASSKGGLAESDTQYF. The CDR3 DNA follows: TGTGCCAGCAGCAAAGGCGGACTAGCGGAATCAGATACGCAGTATTTT. The chain uses TRBV21-1 and TRBJ2-3; TRBD2 was called by the table and not checked on the DNA. TRBV21-1 has pseudogene status. This CDR3 spans 16 amino acids.

CDR3 sequence (DNA): TGTGCCACCAGCAGAAACAGGGCGGCGGGTGGCTACACCTTC. It encodes CATSRNRAAGGYTF. The genes are TRBV15 and TRBJ1-2; tentatively, D is TRBD1 (6 bases). This CDR3 comprises 14 residues. The V and J ends lost 2 bases and 7 bases respectively, with 14 bases between them. Looked up from germline, CDR1 is LNHNV and CDR2 is YYDKDF (reference sequence).

This clone turned up a few times. The V gene is TRBV6-1, the J gene TRBJ1-6; the D gene is possibly TRBD1 (5 bases). Germline V lookup: CDR1 MNHNS, CDR2 SASEGT. Trimming removed 3 bases at V and 6 bases at J, with 12 bases between. The CDR3 length is 15 residues. CDR3 nucleotide sequence: TGTGCCAGCAGTGACCGGCAGGGAGGTAATTCACCCCTCCACTTT. It translates to CASSDRQGGNSPLHF.

This clone was seen more than once but under ten times. The rearrangement links TRBV15 to TRBJ1-1, with 7 bases aligning to TRBD1. The germline V gene encodes CDR1 LNHNV and CDR2 YYDKDF (reference sequence). This CDR3 has 15 amino acids. Losses at the gene ends were 7 bases for V and 1 base for J; bases not matched to a gene: 9. CDR3 loop: CATNPGAGGNTEAFF. In DNA, the CDR3 is TGTGCCACCAACCCGGGGGCAGGGGGGAACACTGAAGCTTTCTTT.

This clone was observed a few times. Here the CDR3 reads CASSLAGQGYEQYF. The DNA for the CDR3 is TGTGCCAGCAGCTTAGCGGGACAGGGATACGAGCAGTACTTC. J is TRBJ2-7 and V is TRBV7-6; 9 bases are shared with TRBD1. Germline CDR1 is SGHVS and CDR2 is FNYEAQ. Trimming took 0 bases from V and 4 from J; bases not matched to a gene: 1. The CDR3 consists of 14 residues.

The rearrangement uses TRBV28 and TRBJ2-7, with 15 bases matching TRBD2. The CDR3 is 15 amino acids. Per germline, CDR1 MDHEN and CDR2 SYDVKM. V was clipped by 7 bases and J by 4 bases; unmatched bases: 5. Written as DNA, the CDR3 is TGTGCCAGCAAAAAGGGACTAGCGGGGGGATACGAGCAGTACTTC. Amino acids: CASKKGLAGGYEQYF.

This clone came up a few times. The V and J genes are TRBV7-2 and TRBJ2-1; TRBD2 aligns across 11 bases. Germline CDR1 reads SGHTA; CDR2 reads FQGNSA. Losses at the gene ends were 5 bases for V and 7 bases for J; bases not matched to a gene: 7. The CDR3 covers 15 residues. The CDR3 reads CASSPTSGGRNEQFF. DNA for the CDR3: TGTGCCAGCAGCCCTACTAGCGGGGGCAGAAATGAGCAGTTCTTC.

As regards this clone: The same CDR3 also results from other DNA sequences found in this sample. V is TRBV7-9 and J is TRBJ2-7; D gene ambiguous. The CDR3 is 11 residues long. V was pared by 5 bases and J by 4 bases, with 6 bases between. CDR1 is SEHNR, CDR2 FQNEAQ, per germline (reference sequence). Here the CDR3 DNA reads TGTGCCAGCAGCCCCTTATACGAGCAGTACTTC. It translates to CASSPLYEQYF.

This clone has just a few counts. The chain joins TRBV11-2 to TRBJ2-7; tentative D call: TRBD2 (5 bases). V was cut by 4 bases and J by 3 bases, with 13 bases left in between. The germline V gene encodes CDR1 SGHAT and CDR2 FQNNGV. This CDR3 contains 14 residues. CDR3 sequence reads: CASSSHSAGYEQYF. The CDR3 region has the DNA TGTGCCAGCAGCTCCCATTCGGCGGGCTACGAGCAGTACTTC.

This clone was seen a few times. The chain couples TRBV4-2 to TRBJ2-3; 9 bases match TRBD2. Germline loops: CDR1 LGHNA, CDR2 YNFKEQ. This CDR3 contains 15 residues. The junction had 1 base not matched to a gene; V was cut back by 1 base and J by 2 bases. This CDR3 is CASSQVAGATDTQYF. CDR3 sequence (DNA): TGTGCCAGCAGCCAAGTAGCGGGGGCCACAGATACGCAGTATTTT.